A single sample gave rise to the 8 T cell receptor beta chains below, sequenced in a study of OX40 agonist ivuxolimab in advanced cancers. Assay used: immunoSEQ multiplex PCR; TCRdb lists only in-frame clones, some missing. The repertoire holds more than 65,000 clones, around 88% seen once, with approximately 0.5% in the top ten. The specimen comprised CD4+ or CD8+ T cells sorted from blood, sampled in a trial of the OX40 agonist ivuxolimab. The origin of the receptors is an adult with an advanced solid tumor such as melanoma, head and neck, liver or kidney cancer.

The chain couples TRBV5-4 to TRBJ1-1, with unresolved D. The CDR3 extends over 14 amino acids. The V end was cut by 0 bases, the J end by 1 base, with 7 bases between. CDR1 is SGHNT, CDR2 YYREEE, per germline (reference sequence). CDR3 loop: CASSLGLRNTEAFF. CDR3 DNA: TGTGCCAGCAGCTTGGGACTTAGGAACACTGAAGCTTTCTTT.

The rearrangement joins TRBV6-5 to TRBJ2-1; D is possibly TRBD2 (7 bases). Germline loops: CDR1 MNHEY, CDR2 SVGAGI. V was shortened by 1 base and J by 8 bases, with 15 bases between the two germline ends. There are 15 residues in the CDR3. The CDR3 protein is CASSYWRGGSDEQFF. In DNA form, the CDR3 reads TGTGCCAGCAGTTACTGGAGGGGGGGGTCGGATGAGCAGTTCTTC.

The V and J genes are TRBV10-1 and TRBJ1-2; possible D gene TRBD1, 5 bases. With 6 bases removed from V and 2 bases from J, the gap between germline ends came to 13 bases. The CDR3 runs to 14 residues. Germline CDR1 is WNHNN and CDR2 is SYGVQD (reference sequence). The CDR3 loop reads CASSQGPRNYGYTF. Written as DNA, the CDR3 is TGCGCCAGCAGCCAGGGACCCAGGAACTATGGCTACACCTTC.

The DNA for the CDR3 is TGTGCCATCGCAGGCGGACAGGCTGGAAACACCATATATTTT. Protein: CAIAGGQAGNTIYF. This chain joins TRBV10-3 and TRBJ1-3; 7 bases fit TRBD1. V shed 8 bases and J 2 bases; nucleotides not matched to a gene: 6. Germline V gene data show CDR1 as ENHRY and CDR2 as SYGVKD. The CDR3 is 14 residues long.

This chain uses TRBV5-6 with TRBJ2-5, with TRBD2 identical over 7 bases. Germline V gene sequence: CDR1 SGHDT, CDR2 YYEEEE. V trimming: 4 bases; J trimming: 3 bases; junction bases outside the gene matches: 3. This CDR3 contains 13 residues. The CDR3: CASSGGVEETQYF. DNA for the CDR3: TGTGCCAGCAGCGGGGGGGTGGAAGAGACCCAGTACTTC.

CDR3 amino acids: CASSLLQGSGEKLFF. For the CDR3, the DNA is TGTGCCAGCAGTTTACTACAGGGTTCTGGTGAAAAACTGTTTTTT. The chain recombines TRBV27 with TRBJ1-4, with D perhaps TRBD1 (6 bases). V gave up 2 bases and J gave up 7 bases, with 14 bases separating them. The CDR3 runs to 15 residues. In germline, CDR1 is MNHEY, CDR2 SMNVEV (reference sequence).

The chain couples TRBV5-1 to TRBJ1-2, with 9 bases lining up with TRBD1. The germline V gene encodes CDR1 SGHRS and CDR2 YFSETQ. This CDR3 has 14 residues. Unmatched junction bases numbered 7, after V lost 4 bases and J lost 6 bases. The CDR3 DNA sequence: TGCGCCAGCAGCCCCGACAGGGGGGGCGATGGCTACACCTTC. This encodes CASSPDRGGDGYTF.

The gene calls are TRBV7-9 and TRBJ2-3; 7 positions match TRBD1. Germline CDR1 SEHNR, CDR2 FQNEAQ (reference sequence). The junction had 7 bases not matched to a gene; V was cut back by 5 bases and J by 5 bases. The CDR3 has 14 amino acids. CDR3 nucleotide sequence: TGTGCCAGCAGCCCCAGGACAGGTGAAGATACGCAGTATTTT. This codes for CASSPRTGEDTQYF.